Listed below are T cell receptor beta chains from one sample, sequenced in a study of blood T cells in healthy people across ages. One entry per CDR3 protein, called by TCRdb with MiXCR from the 5' RACE reads. The data contain around 580,000 distinct CDR3 sequences, around half of them seen just once; the ten biggest clones take up 20% to 25%. Specimen: blood. The receptors were gathered from a man older than 75 in good health. CDR3s include the opening cysteine and the closing phenylalanine or tryptophan. Fields, in order: J gene, clone size, V gene, D gene, CDR3 protein, CDR3 DNA. A D gene is named only where the DNA matches it firmly. Clone size appears in some rows only: once, few, many, or a class for an expanded clone.

j_call: TRBJ2-1; clone_size: .; v_call: TRBV7-2; d_call: .; cdr3_aa: CASSFGGAAYNEQFF; cdr3_nt: TGTGCCAGCAGCTTCGGTGGAGCCGCCTACAATGAGCAGTTCTTC
j_call: TRBJ2-5; clone_size: few; v_call: TRBV12-3/TRBV12-4; d_call: .; cdr3_aa: CASSPRHGKETQYF; cdr3_nt: TGTGCCAGCAGTCCCCGACATGGTAAAGAGACCCAGTACTTC
j_call: TRBJ2-1; clone_size: .; v_call: TRBV4-1; d_call: .; cdr3_aa: CASSQGGVGATSSYNEQFF; cdr3_nt: TGCGCCAGCAGCCAAGGGGGGGTGGGGGCTACCAGCTCCTACAATGAGCAGTTCTTC
j_call: TRBJ2-1; clone_size: .; v_call: TRBV20-1; d_call: TRBD2; cdr3_aa: CSASVKRGALGEQFF; cdr3_nt: TGCAGTGCTAGTGTTAAGCGGGGGGCCCTCGGTGAGCAGTTCTTC
j_call: TRBJ2-2; clone_size: .; v_call: TRBV9; d_call: TRBD2; cdr3_aa: CASSLAGGYITGELFF; cdr3_nt: TGTGCCAGCAGTCTAGCCGGGGGGTATATCACCGGGGAGCTGTTTTTT
j_call: TRBJ2-7; clone_size: .; v_call: TRBV21-1; d_call: .; cdr3_aa: CASSNTSGERYEQYF; cdr3_nt: TGTGCCAGCAGCAATACTAGCGGGGAACGATACGAGCAGTACTTC
j_call: TRBJ2-3; clone_size: .; v_call: TRBV10-3; d_call: TRBD2; cdr3_aa: CATSGGLIDTQYF; cdr3_nt: TGTGCCACTAGCGGGGGTCTAATAGATACGCAGTATTTT
j_call: TRBJ2-7; clone_size: .; v_call: TRBV6-6; d_call: .; cdr3_aa: CASRDGQGKGEQYF; cdr3_nt: TGTGCCAGCAGGGACGGGCAGGGGAAAGGCGAGCAGTACTTC
j_call: TRBJ2-4; clone_size: .; v_call: TRBV28; d_call: .; cdr3_aa: CASNPALAKNIQYF; cdr3_nt: TGTGCCAGCAACCCAGCCCTAGCCAAAAACATTCAGTACTTC
j_call: TRBJ1-2; clone_size: .; v_call: TRBV7-9; d_call: TRBD1; cdr3_aa: CASSLGQGEALRYGYTF; cdr3_nt: TGTGCCAGCAGCTTGGGGCAGGGGGAGGCTTTGCGCTATGGCTACACCTTC
j_call: TRBJ2-4; clone_size: .; v_call: TRBV7-9; d_call: TRBD2; cdr3_aa: CASSQTSGDAKNIQYF; cdr3_nt: TGTGCCAGCAGCCAGACTAGCGGGGATGCCAAAAACATTCAGTACTTC
j_call: TRBJ2-2; clone_size: .; v_call: TRBV27; d_call: .; cdr3_aa: CASSLQGSTGELFF; cdr3_nt: TGTGCCAGCAGTTTGCAGGGAAGTACCGGGGAGCTGTTTTTT
j_call: TRBJ2-6; clone_size: many; v_call: TRBV6-6; d_call: .; cdr3_aa: CASSLRQISGANVLTF; cdr3_nt: TGTGCCAGCAGCCTTCGACAGATTTCTGGGGCCAACGTCCTGACTTTC
j_call: TRBJ1-2; clone_size: .; v_call: TRBV14; d_call: .; cdr3_aa: CASSNTGPNYGYTF; cdr3_nt: TGTGCCAGCAGTAATACAGGCCCTAACTATGGCTACACCTTC
j_call: TRBJ2-3; clone_size: few; v_call: TRBV20-1; d_call: .; cdr3_aa: CSPVAGDTQYF; cdr3_nt: TGCAGTCCTGTCGCCGGGGATACGCAGTATTTT
j_call: TRBJ1-1; clone_size: .; v_call: TRBV27; d_call: TRBD1; cdr3_aa: CASSWGTGIAFF; cdr3_nt: TGTGCCAGCAGTTGGGGGACAGGGATCGCTTTCTTT
j_call: TRBJ2-5; clone_size: .; v_call: TRBV10-1; d_call: .; cdr3_aa: CASSEACTKETQYF; cdr3_nt: TGCGCCAGCAGTGAAGCGTGTACGAAAGAGACCCAGTACTTC
j_call: TRBJ1-2; clone_size: few; v_call: TRBV9; d_call: .; cdr3_aa: CASSVGQLYGYTF; cdr3_nt: TGTGCCAGCAGCGTAGGACAGCTCTATGGCTACACCTTC
j_call: TRBJ2-7; clone_size: .; v_call: TRBV4-1; d_call: .; cdr3_aa: CASSQSQGYSYEQYF; cdr3_nt: TGCGCCAGCAGCCAATCCCAGGGGTACTCCTACGAGCAGTACTTC
j_call: TRBJ2-3; clone_size: .; v_call: TRBV5-6; d_call: TRBD2; cdr3_aa: CASSFAGTSGGAVDTQYF; cdr3_nt: TGTGCCAGCAGCTTTGCCGGGACTAGCGGGGGGGCCGTAGATACGCAGTATTTT
j_call: TRBJ1-3; clone_size: few; v_call: TRBV6-6; d_call: .; cdr3_aa: CASNPGAGNTIYF; cdr3_nt: TGTGCCAGCAATCCAGGGGCTGGAAACACCATATATTTT
j_call: TRBJ1-2; clone_size: .; v_call: TRBV12-5; d_call: .; cdr3_aa: CASGSQTNYGYTF; cdr3_nt: TGTGCTAGTGGTTCCCAGACTAACTATGGCTACACCTTC
j_call: TRBJ2-5; clone_size: .; v_call: TRBV10-3; d_call: .; cdr3_aa: CAISESNRAGQETQYF; cdr3_nt: TGTGCCATCAGTGAGTCGAACAGGGCGGGCCAAGAGACCCAGTACTTC
j_call: TRBJ2-2; clone_size: .; v_call: TRBV20-1; d_call: .; cdr3_aa: CSARDSRTSRPNEGELFF; cdr3_nt: TGCAGTGCTAGAGATAGTAGAACCAGCCGTCCCAACGAAGGGGAGCTGTTTTTT
j_call: TRBJ2-7; clone_size: .; v_call: TRBV7-2; d_call: TRBD1; cdr3_aa: CASSSHRGAYEQYF; cdr3_nt: TGTGCCAGCAGCAGCCACAGGGGGGCCTACGAGCAGTACTTC
j_call: TRBJ1-5; clone_size: few; v_call: TRBV12-3/TRBV12-4; d_call: .; cdr3_aa: CASSFSRSGNSNQPQHF; cdr3_nt: TGTGCCAGCAGTTTTAGCAGGTCAGGAAATAGCAATCAGCCCCAGCATTTT
j_call: TRBJ2-7; clone_size: .; v_call: TRBV20-1; d_call: .; cdr3_aa: CSARSTIVSYEQYF; cdr3_nt: TGCAGTGCTAGGAGCACAATCGTATCCTACGAGCAGTACTTC
j_call: TRBJ2-5; clone_size: .; v_call: TRBV7-3; d_call: TRBD2; cdr3_aa: CASSFGGGQETQYF; cdr3_nt: TGTGCCAGCAGCTTCGGGGGGGGCCAAGAGACCCAGTACTTC
j_call: TRBJ2-1; clone_size: .; v_call: TRBV6-5; d_call: TRBD2; cdr3_aa: CASKLGLAGNEQFF; cdr3_nt: TGTGCCAGCAAGCTGGGACTAGCGGGCAATGAGCAGTTCTTC
j_call: TRBJ2-3; clone_size: few; v_call: TRBV7-2; d_call: .; cdr3_aa: CASSLDSVGDTQYF; cdr3_nt: TGTGCCAGCAGCTTAGACTCGGTGGGCGATACGCAGTATTTT
j_call: TRBJ2-3; clone_size: few; v_call: TRBV5-1; d_call: .; cdr3_aa: CASSGGNQDTQYF; cdr3_nt: TGCGCCAGCAGCGGGGGGAATCAAGATACGCAGTATTTT
j_call: TRBJ1-6; clone_size: .; v_call: TRBV20-1; d_call: .; cdr3_aa: CSARVRQNNSPLHF; cdr3_nt: TGCAGTGCTAGAGTAAGGCAGAATAATTCACCCCTCCACTTT